This T cell receptor (beta chain) was retrieved from a study of shared clonotypes between healthy human individuals. Notes on the study in general: The expectation was that sequencing depth would affect clonotype sharing among donors. Relative to clonotypes present in all four donors, those not shared had lower generation probabilities.

As defined, naive CD8 cells were CD45RO-negative and positively selected for CCR7, with terminally differentiated effector memory CD45RA+ cells excluded. As to this clone: What it binds is unknown.

CDR1 and CDR2 (germline): LNHDA, SQIVND (reference sequence). The CDR3 has 14 residues. Trimming removed 10 bases at V and 9 bases at J, with 22 bases between. Each subset's genomic DNA was shared equally among a number of immunoSEQ plates. The method was immunoSEQ multiplex PCR; TCRdb's version includes in-frame clones alone and lacks a portion of them. Of about 590,000 clones in the sample, 95% were seen once. The sequencing sample was made of naive CD8+ T cells sorted from blood. This sequence was found in a woman aged 25 to 45 in good health. The V call is TRBV19, the J call TRBJ1-5; D is uncertain. In DNA, the CDR3 is TGTGCCACTACAGAGGACCCGCTTTATGGGCCCCAGCATTTT. This translates into CATTEDPLYGPQHF.